The source of this T cell receptor beta chain is a study of blood T cell repertoires in COVID-19. Study-level information: Researchers got acute and convalescent COVID-19 samples from the United States, Italy and Spain. From T cells, B-cell-depleted T cells, or PBMCs came the material, which was cDNA or gDNA.

Recruitment covered 20 to 25 US areas and drew participants whose ages spanned about 18 to 89 years. Germline V gene lookup returns CDR1 SGHTA and CDR2 FQGNSA. The CDR3 loop spans 14 amino acids. The V gene end was trimmed by 4 bases and the J gene end by 7 bases; junction bases not matched to a gene: 6. Assay used: immunoSEQ multiplex PCR; TCRdb lists only in-frame clones, some missing. The table lists roughly 500,000 clones, about 85% of them singletons. The origin of this receptor is a woman in her fifties or sixties who had recovered from COVID-19. The sample consisted of PBMCs or T cells enriched from blood (not recorded which). The chain is built from TRBV7-2 and TRBJ2-2; 7 bases align to TRBD1. CDR3 coding DNA: TGTGCCAGCAGCTCCAGACAGGGCGGCGGGGAGCTGTTTTTT. Translating it yields CASSSRQGGGELFF.